There are a few counts of the clone carrying this T cell receptor beta chain. Its antigen is as yet unknown. This CDR3 region has 15 residues. V was shortened by 6 bases and J by 3 bases, with 18 bases between the two germline ends. Per the germline V gene, CDR1 is DFQATT and CDR2 is SNEGSKA (reference sequence). This sample is drawn from a study of T-cell reconstitution after alpha-beta-depleted transplantation in children. Points from the study as a whole: T-cell counts and diversity at one year post-transplant came mainly from newly produced T cells. In some patients, recipient T cells and intrathymic progenitors surviving conditioning explained high day-60 diversity. About two months after transplant, alpha-beta T cells reportedly came from several hundred expanded graft clones.

The library targeted TCRbeta and was prepared with unique molecular identifiers. MiXCR, run by TCRdb on the PCR reads, gives a single entry per CDR3 protein. The sample contains around 200,000 distinct CDR3 sequences, approximately 17% of which appear only once. The chain has TRBV20-1 and TRBJ1-5, with a tentative D call TRBD1 (5 bases). This specimen consisted of PBMCs, mostly from graft donor cells, obtained 360 days after TCRalphabeta/CD19-depleted stem cell transplant. The TCR comes from a male patient aged 2-10 years who had a stem cell transplant for acute lymphoblastic leukemia, so the T cells may come from the graft donor. For the CDR3, the DNA is TGCAGTGCCCCCAGACGGGGGGTGGCCAATCAGCCCCAGCATTTT. Translated, it gives CSAPRRGVANQPQHF.